This is a list of T cell receptor beta chains from one sample in a study of beta chain features in type 1 diabetes. Produced via immunoSEQ multiplex PCR; TCRdb's table is partial and in-frame only. The sample includes approximately 160,000 clones, less than 9.5% of them seen just once. Sequencing input: central memory CD4+ T cells from blood. The receptors here all came from a woman aged 18-29 years in good health. CDR3s include the opening cysteine and the closing phenylalanine or tryptophan. A D gene is named only where the DNA matches it firmly. Part of the rows lack a size; the others show once, few, many or a class for expanded clones.

size	V	J	D	length	CDR3	DNA
.	TRBV4-1	TRBJ1-5	.	14	CASSHQGLGQPQHF	TGCGCCAGCAGCCACCAGGGGTTAGGGCAGCCCCAGCATTTT
.	TRBV11-2	TRBJ1-4	TRBD1	13	CASSPQGAEKLFF	TGTGCCAGCAGCCCTCAGGGGGCTGAAAAACTGTTTTTT
few	TRBV5-6	TRBJ2-7	.	14	CASSLAPASYEQYF	TGTGCCAGCAGCTTAGCGCCAGCCTCCTACGAGCAGTACTTC
.	TRBV30	TRBJ2-5	.	13	CAWSVRGAETQYF	TGTGCCTGGAGTGTACGGGGGGCGGAGACCCAGTACTTC
few	TRBV18	TRBJ1-2	.	13	CASSPEGDYGYTF	TGTGCCAGCTCCCCTGAAGGGGATTATGGCTACACCTTC
few	TRBV5-1	TRBJ2-7	TRBD2	18	CASSLIPGLAGGFYEQYF	TGCGCCAGCAGCCTGATCCCGGGACTAGCGGGCGGATTCTACGAGCAGTACTTC
.	TRBV18	TRBJ2-7	TRBD2	16	CASSPWGGVASYEQYF	TGTGCCAGCTCACCGTGGGGGGGGGTTGCCTCCTACGAGCAGTACTTC
.	TRBV27	TRBJ2-1	.	15	CASSFRVLSVYEQFF	TGTGCCAGCAGTTTTCGTGTACTTTCGGTATACGAGCAGTTCTTC
.	TRBV4-2	TRBJ2-5	TRBD2	16	CASSQSSSGGQETQYF	TGTGCCAGCAGCCAATCGTCAAGCGGGGGCCAAGAGACCCAGTACTTC
.	TRBV12-5	TRBJ2-6	.	20	CASGLVGETGLRSGANVLTF	TGTGCTAGTGGTTTGGTTGGTGAGACAGGCCTGCGCTCTGGGGCCAACGTCCTGACTTTC
.	TRBV4-3	TRBJ1-1	.	15	CASSQAPGSNTEAFF	TGCGCCAGCAGCCAAGCTCCAGGATCGAACACTGAAGCTTTCTTT
.	TRBV11-2	TRBJ2-5	TRBD1	16	CASSPGDRGFQETQYF	TGTGCCAGCAGCCCAGGGGACAGGGGGTTCCAAGAGACCCAGTACTTC
once	TRBV6-6	TRBJ1-4	.	15	CASRGPRATNEKLFF	TGTGCCAGCAGAGGCCCCAGGGCAACTAATGAAAAACTGTTTTTT
few	TRBV18	TRBJ1-2	TRBD1	17	CASSASFDGTGSYGYTF	TGTGCCAGCTCAGCTTCGTTCGATGGGACAGGGAGCTATGGCTACACCTTC
.	TRBV18	TRBJ2-7	TRBD1	16	CASSPRSRQGADEQYF	TGTGCCAGCTCACCAAGGTCGAGACAGGGGGCCGACGAGCAGTACTTC
few	TRBV6-5	TRBJ1-2	TRBD1	14	CASETRDRLYGYTF	TGTGCCAGCGAAACCCGGGACAGGTTATATGGCTACACCTTC
few	TRBV19	TRBJ1-1	.	13	CASSLRRDTEAFF	TGTGCCAGTTCGTTGAGGAGGGACACTGAAGCTTTCTTT
few	TRBV4-3	TRBJ2-1	.	13	CASSQDSANEQFF	TGCGCCAGCAGCCAAGATAGCGCAAATGAGCAGTTCTTC
.	TRBV9	TRBJ1-4	.	12	CASSGRGEKLFF	TGTGCCAGCAGCGGAAGAGGTGAAAAACTGTTTTTT
.	TRBV9	TRBJ1-6	TRBD1	14	CASSLDRGDSPLHF	TGTGCCAGCAGCCTAGACAGGGGGGATTCACCCCTCCACTTT
few	TRBV5-4	TRBJ1-1	TRBD1	16	CASSLSPQGANNEAFF	TGTGCCAGCAGCTTATCCCCTCAGGGGGCGAATAATGAAGCTTTCTTT
.	TRBV29-1	TRBJ1-3	.	14	CSVAFSSSGNTIYF	TGCAGCGTTGCCTTCTCGAGCTCTGGAAACACCATATATTTT
few	TRBV7-9	TRBJ2-5	TRBD2	15	CASSSGLADQETQYF	TGTGCCAGCAGCTCGGGACTAGCGGACCAAGAGACCCAGTACTTC
few	TRBV30	TRBJ1-5	.	13	CAWSSAANQPQHF	TGTGCCTGGAGTTCGGCGGCGAATCAGCCCCAGCATTTT
.	TRBV5-1	TRBJ1-1	TRBD1	14	CASSLRQGNTEAFF	TGCGCCAGCAGCTTGAGACAGGGAAACACTGAAGCTTTCTTT
few	TRBV5-1	TRBJ2-3	TRBD2	17	CASSLDPSGSSTDTQYF	TGCGCCAGCAGCTTGGATCCTAGCGGTTCTAGCACAGATACGCAGTATTTT
.	TRBV4-2	TRBJ2-1	.	15	CASSASVSSYNEQFF	TGTGCCAGCAGCGCTAGCGTCAGCTCCTACAATGAGCAGTTCTTC
.	TRBV7-8	TRBJ2-1	TRBD1	14	CASSSGTGLVEQFF	TGTGCCAGCAGTTCCGGGACAGGGTTAGTTGAGCAGTTCTTC
.	TRBV27	TRBJ1-2	TRBD1	14	CASTGQGTSGGYTF	TGTGCCAGCACTGGACAGGGAACCTCAGGTGGCTACACCTTC
few	TRBV7-9	TRBJ2-3	TRBD1	13	CASSLTGGDTQYF	TGTGCCAGCAGCTTGACAGGGGGGGATACGCAGTATTTT
.	TRBV18	TRBJ2-1	TRBD2	15	CASSLELAGDDEQFF	TGTGCCAGCTCCCTAGAACTAGCGGGGGATGATGAGCAGTTCTTC
.	TRBV7-8	TRBJ1-5	.	15	CASSSEGGRNQPQHF	TGTGCCAGCAGTTCCGAGGGAGGACGCAATCAGCCCCAGCATTTT
many	TRBV7-9	TRBJ2-1	.	11	CASSVYSEQFF	TGTGCCAGCAGCGTCTACAGTGAGCAGTTCTTC
few	TRBV10-3	TRBJ2-7	TRBD2	14	CAISRTSGEYEQYF	TGTGCCATCAGCAGGACTAGCGGGGAATACGAGCAGTACTTC
.	TRBV7-9	TRBJ2-3	.	13	CASTGIDTDTQYF	TGTGCCTCTACCGGGATAGACACAGATACGCAGTATTTT
.	TRBV28	TRBJ1-2	TRBD1	13	CASMGQILYGYTF	TGTGCCAGCATGGGACAGATCCTTTATGGCTACACCTTC
.	TRBV5-4	TRBJ2-4	TRBD2	17	CASSLGTSGGAGNIQYF	TGTGCCAGCAGCTTAGGGACTAGCGGGGGGGCTGGAAACATTCAGTACTTC
few	TRBV4-2	TRBJ1-2	TRBD1	17	CASSPRPGQGVEGGYTF	TGTGCCAGCAGCCCTAGACCGGGACAGGGGGTAGAGGGTGGCTACACCTTC
.	TRBV7-9	TRBJ1-2	TRBD1	12	CASSSDRAGYTF	TGTGCCAGCAGCTCAGACAGGGCTGGCTACACCTTC
.	TRBV29-1	TRBJ2-2	.	21	CSTVGQLSWGLALGRVGELFF	TGCAGCACGGTGGGACAGCTGAGTTGGGGGCTAGCGTTAGGGAGAGTCGGGGAGCTGTTTTTT
.	TRBV30	TRBJ1-2	TRBD1	15	CAWTLGQGSVYGYTF	TGTGCCTGGACCCTTGGACAGGGCTCCGTCTATGGCTACACCTTC
few	TRBV6-6	TRBJ2-7	.	14	CASSSGLLLGEQYF	TGTGCCAGCAGTTCCGGACTTCTCCTTGGAGAGCAGTACTTC
.	TRBV2	TRBJ2-7	.	11	CASSYTYEQYF	TGTGCCAGCAGTTACACCTACGAGCAGTACTTC
few	TRBV4-2	TRBJ2-1	.	12	CASSQDQYEQFF	TGTGCCAGCAGCCAAGATCAGTATGAGCAGTTCTTC
.	TRBV30	TRBJ1-1	.	13	CAWSKPGSTEAFF	TGTGCCTGGAGTAAGCCGGGGAGCACTGAAGCTTTCTTT
many	TRBV28	TRBJ2-5	.	11	CASSTEETQYF	TGTGCCAGCAGTACGGAAGAGACCCAGTACTTC
few	TRBV30	TRBJ2-4	.	12	CAWSVTARGQLF	TGTGCCTGGAGTGTAACCGCCCGGGGTCAGCTCTTC
.	TRBV27	TRBJ1-1	.	14	CASSLQGWNTEAFF	TGTGCCAGCAGTTTACAGGGCTGGAACACTGAAGCTTTCTTT
.	TRBV7-3	TRBJ2-3	TRBD2	17	CASSQGSAGVSTDTQYF	TGTGCCAGCAGCCAAGGGTCTGCGGGAGTTAGCACAGATACGCAGTATTTT
few	TRBV9	TRBJ2-7	TRBD2	14	CASSVSGGPYEQYF	TGTGCCAGCAGCGTAAGCGGGGGACCCTACGAGCAGTACTTC
.	TRBV29-1	TRBJ1-4	TRBD1	14	CSVAGQGPNEKLFF	TGCAGCGTAGCGGGACAGGGCCCTAATGAAAAACTGTTTTTT
few	TRBV13	TRBJ2-7	.	15	CASSYQGGRSYEQYF	TGTGCCAGCAGCTATCAAGGGGGTAGATCCTACGAGCAGTACTTC
few	TRBV7-9	TRBJ2-1	TRBD2	16	CASSRFGTSGYNEQFF	TGTGCCAGCAGCAGATTCGGGACTAGCGGCTACAATGAGCAGTTCTTC
few	TRBV4-2	TRBJ2-3	TRBD1	16	CASSQENRGPTDTQYF	TGTGCCAGCAGCCAAGAGAACAGGGGGCCCACAGATACGCAGTATTTT
.	TRBV5-5	TRBJ1-6	.	16	CASSQVKGLPNSPLHF	TGCGCCAGCAGCCAAGTCAAGGGACTACCTAATTCACCCCTCCACTTT
.	TRBV13	TRBJ2-7	.	13	CASSLQGPGEQYF	TGTGCCAGCAGCTTGCAGGGCCCAGGCGAGCAGTACTTC
.	TRBV7-3	TRBJ2-1	.	15	CASSLMGPRGNEQFF	TGTGCCAGCAGCTTAATGGGCCCCCGGGGCAATGAGCAGTTCTTC